The 14 T cell receptor beta chains below all came from one sample that was sequenced in a study of T cell responses to AZD1222 COVID-19 vaccine. Repertoires were generated with immunoSEQ multiplex PCR, while TCRdb's copy carries only in-frame clones and drops some. The data show roughly 150,000 clones, with 85% to 95% seen just once and approximately 2.2% held by the top ten. This material consisted of peripheral blood, taken on day 0 of AZD1222 vaccination. The receptors were gathered from an adult in good health.

V gene TRBV7-9 combines with J gene TRBJ2-1; maybe TRBD2 (6 bases). V was clipped by 2 bases and J by 6 bases, with 20 bases between them. The CDR3 consists of 17 residues. CDR1 is SEHNR, CDR2 FQNEAQ, per germline (reference sequence). The CDR3 DNA follows: TGTGCCAGCAGCTTATTTGGTGAAAGTGAGGGAGGCAATGAGCAGTTCTTC. Its protein is CASSLFGESEGGNEQFF.

The chain joins TRBV5-1 to TRBJ1-1; no reliable D call. The V gene lost 0 bases and the J gene lost 0 bases, with 6 bases spanning the gap. There are 14 residues in the CDR3. Germline V CDR1 and CDR2: SGHRS, YFSETQ. CDR3 protein: CASSLAAVNTEAFF. The CDR3 nucleotides read TGCGCCAGCAGCTTGGCCGCTGTGAACACTGAAGCTTTCTTT.

The chain couples TRBV6-5 to TRBJ1-1; D ambiguous. V lost 6 bases to trimming and J lost 2 bases, with 10 bases between them. The CDR3 has 13 amino acids. In germline, CDR1 is MNHEY, CDR2 SVGAGI. The CDR3 reads CASSSLVNTEAFF. The CDR3 bases are TGTGCCAGCAGCTCCCTGGTTAACACTGAAGCTTTCTTT.

The chain employs TRBV12-3 or TRBV12-4 and TRBJ2-5; D gene uncertain. Trimming shortened V by 1 base and J by 3 bases, and 6 bases separated the two germline ends. The CDR3 sequence is 13 residues long. The CDR3 sequence: CASSLEEKETQYF. CDR3 sequence (DNA): TGTGCCAGCAGTTTAGAAGAAAAAGAGACCCAGTACTTC.

The chain has TRBV19 and TRBJ1-5; 10 positions match TRBD1. There are 14 residues in the CDR3. After removal of 9 bases from V and 1 base from J, the junction contained 3 bases not matched to a gene. Germline V gene lookup returns CDR1 LNHDA and CDR2 SQIVND (reference sequence). Here the CDR3 reads CASWDRGSNQPQHF. The CDR3 region has the DNA TGTGCCAGCTGGGACAGGGGAAGCAATCAGCCCCAGCATTTT.

The J gene is TRBJ2-7, the V gene TRBV11-2, with a weak D call TRBD1 (6 bases). The V gene's germline CDR1 is SGHAT and CDR2 FQNNGV. This CDR3 is 14 amino acids long. V lost 3 bases, J lost 3 bases, and 12 bases lay in between. The CDR3 sequence: CASSFRTDLYEQYF. Here the CDR3 DNA reads TGTGCCAGCAGCTTCCGGACAGACCTCTACGAGCAGTACTTC. The complete variable domain, with remaining parts taken from reference TRBV11-2 and TRBJ2-7, reads EAGVAQSPRYKIIEKRQSVAFWCNPISGHATLYWYQQILGQGPKLLIQFQNNGVVDDSQLPKDRFSAERLKGVDSTLKIQPAKLEDSAVYLCASSFRTDLYEQYFGPGTRLTVT.

This clone was observed a few times. J is TRBJ2-1 and V is TRBV19; D might be TRBD1 (5 bases). V was clipped by 4 bases and J by 4 bases, with 5 bases between them. Germline V CDR1 and CDR2: LNHDA, SQIVND (reference sequence). The CDR3 length is 12 residues. The CDR3 coding sequence is TGTGCCAGTAGTAGACAGTACAATGAGCAGTTCTTC. This sequence encodes CASSRQYNEQFF.

The chain couples TRBV5-4 to TRBJ2-2; 10 bases are a match to TRBD1. In germline, CDR1 is SGHNT, CDR2 YYREEE (reference sequence). This CDR3 spans 16 amino acids. The J segment lost 6 bases and the V segment lost 2 bases, leaving 7 bases of the junction unmatched. In DNA, the CDR3 is TGTGCCAGCAGCTTCAAACCGGGACAGGGGCCCGGGGAGCTGTTTTTT. It is translated as CASSFKPGQGPGELFF.

The chain recombines TRBV28 with TRBJ2-7; TRBD1 agrees at 10 bases. Germline values: CDR1 MDHEN, CDR2 SYDVKM. V was clipped by 7 bases and J by 4 bases; unmatched bases: 7. This CDR3 is built from 14 residues. CDR3 sequence: CASKYGTGDYEQYF. CDR3 coding DNA: TGTGCCAGCAAATACGGGACAGGGGATTACGAGCAGTACTTC.

The chain has TRBV5-4 and TRBJ2-1; the D gene is possibly TRBD2 (6 bases). The V end was cut by 3 bases, the J end by 9 bases, with 13 bases between. The CDR3 runs to 13 residues. Germline V gene data show CDR1 as SGHNT and CDR2 as YYREEE (reference sequence). CDR3 sequence (DNA): TGTGCCAGCAGCTACGGGGACTCCGGTGAGCAGTTCTTC. Amino acids: CASSYGDSGEQFF. Filled out from reference TRBV5-4 and TRBJ2-1, the complete variable domain reads ETGVTQSPTHLIKTRGQQVTLRCSSQSGHNTVSWYQQALGQGPQFIFQYYREEENGRGNFPPRFSGLQFPNYSSELNVNALELDDSALYLCASSYGDSGEQFFGPGTRLTVL.

This clone was seen only once. The genes are TRBV7-2 and TRBJ2-7; D might be TRBD2 (5 bases). V was shortened by 5 bases and J by 4 bases, with 12 bases between the two germline ends. CDR3 length equals 13 residues. Germline CDR1 reads SGHTA; CDR2 reads FQGNSA. CDR3 nucleotide sequence: TGTGCCAGCAGCCCTCGGGGTTTGTACGAGCAGTACTTC. Protein: CASSPRGLYEQYF.

The chain carries TRBV18 and TRBJ1-3; no definite D call. CDR3 length: 14 residues. The germline V gene has CDR1 KGHSH and CDR2 LQKENI. V lost 3 bases and J lost 4, with 10 bases in between. The chain's CDR3 is CASSPLGEGNTIYF. The CDR3 nucleotides read TGTGCCAGCTCACCTTTGGGAGAGGGAAACACCATATATTTT.

V gene TRBV5-1 combines with J gene TRBJ2-3; D gene uncertain. This CDR3 has 13 residues. V was cut by 3 bases and J by 3 bases, with 8 bases left in between. The V gene's germline CDR1 is SGHRS and CDR2 YFSETQ. The CDR3 loop is CASSWAMTDTQYF. CDR3 DNA sequence: TGCGCCAGCAGCTGGGCCATGACAGATACGCAGTATTTT.

The chain is built from TRBV5-8 and TRBJ2-2; 8 nucleotides agree with TRBD2. The CDR3 has 17 amino acids. With 1 base clipped from V and 7 bases from J, the junction kept 12 bases outside the gene matches. Per the germline V gene, CDR1 is SGHTS and CDR2 is YDEGEE. CDR3 nucleotide sequence: TGTGCCAGCAGCTTGAGGCTAGCGGGTGATCTTAACGGGGAGCTGTTTTTT. It codes for CASSLRLAGDLNGELFF.